These 26 T cell receptor beta chains came from one sample sequenced in a study of CD8+CD57+ T cells in acquired aplastic anemia. Selection for sequencing was limited to patients who had shown CD8+CD57+ cell expansion by flow cytometry. The template used for profiling TCR beta VDJ and CDR3 was genomic DNA. TCRdb re-derived calls from the reads in MiXCR, one entry per CDR3 protein. Of about 150,000 distinct CDR3 sequences in the sample, roughly half were seen once. Source material: sorted CD4+, CD8+, or CD8+CD57+ T cells (not recorded which) from PBMCs. The receptor set was obtained from a human donor with aplastic anemia.

This clonotype has ten or more counts. The rearrangement uses TRBV7-9 and TRBJ1-2; the match to TRBD1 covers 7 bases. The J segment lost 6 bases and the V segment lost 1 base, leaving 2 bases of the junction unmatched. Germline V lookup: CDR1 SEHNR, CDR2 FQNEAQ (reference sequence). CDR3 size: 13 residues. This CDR3 reads CASSLDRGNGYTF. CDR3 DNA sequence: TGTGCCAGCAGCTTAGACAGGGGAAATGGCTACACCTTC.

This clonotype was found a few times. This chain connects TRBV7-3 to TRBJ1-1; D unclear. Germline CDR1 reads SGHTA; CDR2 reads FQGTGA. The ends were cut back, 7 bases at V and 5 bases at J, with 14 bases in the middle. The CDR3 length is 13 residues. CDR3 in DNA: TGTGCCAGCACCCATACCCCTGGGACTGAAGCTTTCTTT. It codes for CASTHTPGTEAFF.

This clonotype was seen many times. The CDR3 region has the DNA TGTGCCAGTAGTAGGGGGGCCGGGCGGACCGGGGAGCTGTTTTTT. It translates to CASSRGAGRTGELFF. This rearrangement joins TRBV19 to TRBJ2-2, with D possibly called TRBD1 or TRBD2 (6 bases each). The V end was cut by 4 bases, the J end by 5 bases, with 14 bases between. The germline gives CDR1 LNHDA, CDR2 SQIVND (reference sequence). The CDR3 is 15 residues long.

With respect to this clonotype: A much larger clone differs from this one at a single base, so this may be a read error. The CDR3 nucleotides read TGTGCCAGCAGCTTCACCACATGGGGAACTAATGAAAAACTGTTTTTT. Translation: CASSFTTWGTNEKLFF. This chain uses TRBV11-2 with TRBJ1-4; D remains unclear. Germline-derived CDR1 and CDR2 are SGHAT and FQNNGV. The CDR3 runs 16 residues. V was cut by 3 bases and J by 1 base, with 12 bases left in between.

Notes on this clonotype: A much larger clone is a single base away; this may be a read error. V is TRBV5-5 and J is TRBJ1-2, with D perhaps matching TRBD1 (5 bases). The germline CDR1 and CDR2 sequences are SGHKS and YYEKEE (reference sequence). V was shortened by 2 bases and J by 4 bases, with 12 bases between the two germline ends. This CDR3 comprises 14 residues. The CDR3 coding sequence is TGTGCCAGCAGCTTCCCCAGGGCCTCCTATGGCTACACCTTC. Translation: CASSFPRASYGYTF.

The table lists this clonotype with many counts. The rearrangement joins TRBV7-2 to TRBJ1-6, with D uncertain. The CDR3 consists of 14 residues. Between the trimmed V and J ends, which lost 2 bases and 8 bases, there was a span of 10 bases. CDR1 is SGHTA and CDR2 is FQGNSA in the germline V gene. For the CDR3, the DNA is TGTGCCAGCAGCTTAAGGGAAGCTTATTCACCCCTCCACTTT. Protein product: CASSLREAYSPLHF.

The chain combines TRBV7-3 with TRBJ2-7; the match to TRBD1 covers 9 bases. In germline, CDR1 is SGHTA, CDR2 FQGTGA. With V trimmed by 4 bases and J by 1 base, 5 bases remained unmatched. The CDR3 consists of 15 residues. The CDR3 coding sequence is TGTGCCAGCAGCTCGCGGACAGGGGCGTCCTACGAGCAGTACTTC. The encoded protein is CASSSRTGASYEQYF.

The genes are TRBV15 and TRBJ2-1; 10 bases fit TRBD1. Germline V gene lookup returns CDR1 LNHNV and CDR2 YYDKDF (reference sequence). V shed 4 bases and J 7 bases; nucleotides not matched to a gene: 7. The CDR3 is 15 amino acids. The CDR3 DNA follows: TGTGCCACCAGCATAGAGACAGGGGGCAGGAATGAGCAGTTCTTC. Translated, it gives CATSIETGGRNEQFF. Together with reference TRBV15 and TRBJ2-1, the CDR3 gives the full variable domain: DAMVIQNPRYQVTQFGKPVTLSCSQTLNHNVMYWYQQKSSQAPKLLFHYYDKDFNNEADTPDNFQSRRPNTSFCFLDIRSPGLGDTAMYLCATSIETGGRNEQFFGPGTRLTVL.

This clonotype came up a few times. J is TRBJ2-1 and V is TRBV20-1; D not resolved. Trimming took off 5 bases at V and 8 bases at J, with 10 bases between the two ends. Germline V gives CDR1 DFQATT, CDR2 SNEGSKA (reference sequence). The CDR3 covers 11 residues. Here the CDR3 reads CSAELGDEQFF. The CDR3 DNA reads TGCAGTGCTGAACTTGGGGATGAGCAGTTCTTC.

The gene calls are TRBV15 and TRBJ1-1; 7 nucleotides line up with TRBD1. The germline gives CDR1 LNHNV, CDR2 YYDKDF (reference sequence). The V segment lost 2 bases and the J segment 1 base; nucleotides outside the gene matches: 4. CDR3 length: 15 amino acids. In DNA form, the CDR3 reads TGTGCCACCAGCAGACCCGGGACAGCGAACACTGAAGCTTTCTTT. It translates to CATSRPGTANTEAFF.

This clonotype was recorded many times. The chain couples TRBV20-1 to TRBJ2-6; 8 positions match TRBD1. CDR3 length: 16 residues. Looked up from germline, CDR1 is DFQATT and CDR2 is SNEGSKA (reference sequence). V lost 6 bases to trimming and J lost 1 base; unmatched junction nucleotides: 8. Here the CDR3 DNA reads TGCAGTGCGGACAGGGCCGACGATTCTGGGGCCAACGTCCTGACTTTC. Its translation is CSADRADDSGANVLTF.

This clonotype was observed at least ten times. The rearrangement links TRBV12-3 or TRBV12-4 to TRBJ1-1; D remains unclear. V was shortened by 0 bases and J by 3 bases, with 8 bases between the two germline ends. This CDR3 is built from 14 residues. CDR3 in amino acids: CASSLATTDTEAFF. In DNA form, the CDR3 reads TGTGCCAGCAGTTTAGCGACAACGGACACTGAAGCTTTCTTT.

The V call is TRBV10-3, the J call TRBJ2-1; TRBD1 matches 9 bases. Trimming cost V 5 bases and J 12 bases; bases outside gene matches: 8. CDR3 length equals 13 residues. From germline, CDR1 is ENHRY and CDR2 SYGVKD. The CDR3 nucleotides are TGTGCCATCAGTCCGGACAGGGGTAAAGGGCAGTTCTTC. This gives the protein CAISPDRGKGQFF.

With regard to this clonotype: A read error may explain this, as a much larger clone is one base away. The conserved phenylalanine or tryptophan normally closing the CDR3 is absent here, so this likely arose from a read error. The chain carries TRBV6-1 and TRBJ1-2; D call uncertain. V was trimmed by 1 base and J by 6 bases, leaving 15 bases between them. The CDR3 has 15 amino acids. CDR1 and CDR2 (germline): MNHNS, SASEGT. CDR3 loop: CASSEDSVFGDGYTL. CDR3 bases: TGTGCCAGCAGTGAAGATAGTGTGTTTGGTGATGGCTACACCCTC.

V and J are TRBV19 and TRBJ1-5; 7 bases agree with TRBD1. Germline V gene lookup returns CDR1 LNHDA and CDR2 SQIVND (reference sequence). This CDR3 region has 15 residues. J was trimmed by 1 base and V by 8 bases; bases with no gene match: 8. The CDR3 DNA follows: TGTGCCAGTGGGACAGAACAGCTGAGCAATCAGCCCCAGCATTTT. It is translated as CASGTEQLSNQPQHF.

This clonotype showed up many times. The chain carries TRBV6-1 and TRBJ1-2; D is uncertain. V gave up 6 bases and J gave up 8 bases, with 10 bases separating them. There are 11 residues in the CDR3. CDR1 and CDR2 from the germline V gene are MNHNS and SASEGT. The DNA for the CDR3 is TGTGCCAGCAGCCCATTAGAAGGCTACACCTTC. Translating it yields CASSPLEGYTF.

The V gene is TRBV15, the J gene TRBJ1-4; D unresolved. The germline gives CDR1 LNHNV, CDR2 YYDKDF (reference sequence). The ends were cut back, 3 bases at V and 6 bases at J, with 8 bases in the middle. CDR3 size: 13 residues. CDR3 sequence reads: CATSRDFDEKLFF. CDR3 bases: TGTGCCACCAGCAGGGACTTTGATGAAAAACTGTTTTTT.

The chain uses TRBV3-1 and TRBJ2-6, with D unclear. The CDR3 runs to 15 residues. V lost 4 bases and J lost 2, with 9 bases in between. Germline V CDR1 and CDR2: LGHDT, YNNKEL (reference sequence). The CDR3 DNA follows: TGTGCCAGCAGCCTTGGGGAAACTGGGGCCAACGTCCTGACTTTC. It specifies CASSLGETGANVLTF.

The chain recombines TRBV14 with TRBJ2-2; perhaps TRBD2 as D (6 bases). The germline V and J ends were trimmed by 0 bases and 4 bases, with 12 bases remaining between them. Germline CDR1 is SGHDN and CDR2 is FVKESK. This CDR3 has 16 residues. The CDR3 reads CASSQDLALGTGELFF. CDR3 sequence (DNA): TGTGCCAGCAGCCAAGACCTAGCGTTGGGCACCGGGGAGCTGTTTTTT.

The table lists this clonotype with a few counts. The chain couples TRBV14 to TRBJ2-7; 10 nucleotides align to TRBD2. Germline CDR1 and CDR2: SGHDN and FVKESK. The CDR3 is 15 amino acids. Unmatched junction bases numbered 6, after V lost 4 bases and J lost 3 bases. CDR3 amino acids: CASSPLAGERYEQYF. CDR3 DNA: TGTGCCAGCAGCCCTCTAGCGGGGGAGCGCTACGAGCAGTACTTC.

J is TRBJ2-5 and V is TRBV7-6; TRBD2 agrees at 9 bases. Germline CDR1 SGHVS, CDR2 FNYEAQ. J was trimmed by 3 bases and V by 1 base; bases with no gene match: 6. The CDR3 consists of 16 residues. In DNA form, the CDR3 reads TGTGCCAGCAGCTTAGGCGGGGGGGCGAGAGAAGAGACCCAGTACTTC. Amino acids: CASSLGGGAREETQYF. Looking up the rest from reference TRBV7-6 and TRBJ2-5 gives the full variable domain: GAGVSQSPRYKVTKRGQDVALRCDPISGHVSLYWYRQALGQGPEFLTYFNYEAQQDKSGLPNDRFSAERPEGSISTLTIQRTEQRDSAMYRCASSLGGGAREETQYFGPGTRLLVL.

Of note for this clonotype: The CDR3 carries no conserved terminal phenylalanine or tryptophan, so it likely arises from a read error. The chain combines TRBV20-1 with TRBJ2-3; D possibly corresponds to TRBD2 (6 bases). Germline V gene lookup returns CDR1 DFQATT and CDR2 SNEGSKA (reference sequence). The CDR3 runs 14 residues. CDR3 region: CSARGQGVIDTQYL. The CDR3 DNA reads TGCAGCGCGCGGGGCCAGGGAGTGATAGATACGCAGTATCTT.

This clonotype occurred many times. The rearrangement uses TRBV12-3 or TRBV12-4 and TRBJ1-2, with TRBD1 as a possible D gene (6 bases). The length of the CDR3 is 12 residues. V was trimmed by 3 bases and J by 7 bases, leaving 9 bases between them. The CDR3 DNA reads TGTGCCAGCAGTTTTACAGGGACTGGCTACACCTTC. Translation gives CASSFTGTGYTF.

The CDR3, as DNA: TGTGCCATCAGTGCCGTCGGGATCGATGAAAAACTGTTTTTT. Translated, it gives CAISAVGIDEKLFF. This chain joins TRBV10-3 and TRBJ1-4; no firm D call. Trimming stripped 4 bases from V and 6 bases from J, with 12 bases between. CDR3 size: 14 residues. The germline CDR1 and CDR2 sequences are ENHRY and SYGVKD.

The chain couples TRBV5-1 to TRBJ1-2; D possibly corresponds to TRBD1 (6 bases). Germline loops: CDR1 SGHRS, CDR2 YFSETQ. Deletions cut 1 base from V and 4 bases from J, with 14 bases between. The CDR3 sequence is 15 residues long. The CDR3 bases are TGCGCCAGCAGCTTGCGGACAGAAGGCATCTATGGCTACACCTTC. Protein sequence: CASSLRTEGIYGYTF. The complete variable domain, with remaining parts taken from reference TRBV5-1 and TRBJ1-2, reads KAGVTQTPRYLIKTRGQQVTLSCSPISGHRSVSWYQQTPGQGLQFLFEYFSETQRNKGNFPGRFSGRQFSNSRSEMNVSTLELGDSALYLCASSLRTEGIYGYTFGSGTRLTVV.

This chain joins TRBV5-1 and TRBJ2-3; 11 nucleotides match TRBD2. Germline V gene sequence: CDR1 SGHRS, CDR2 YFSETQ. The CDR3 length is 17 residues. V lost 3 bases to trimming and J lost 5 bases; unmatched junction nucleotides: 11. The CDR3 bases are TGCGCCAGCAGCTCCGGTGGGACTAGCGGAGGGAGAGATACGCAGTATTTT. Its translation: CASSSGGTSGGRDTQYF.